Listed below are T cell receptor beta chains from one sample, sequenced in a study of response to subunit inactivated influenza vaccine. TCRdb re-derived calls from the RT-PCR reads in MiXCR, one entry per CDR3 protein. The data show 150,000 to 200,000 distinct CDR3 sequences, about an eighth seen once. These data were likewise used in another study, on T cells expressing NK-cell markers.

This sample comprised CD8+ T cells sorted from PBMCs, obtained roughly 13 days after vaccination. The receptors stem from a man aged 50-60 years who received an inactivated influenza vaccine. Both conserved end residues are part of each CDR3. The D gene is left open where the match is weak. Not every row has a clone size; where given, it reads once, few, many or a size class.

V,D,J,size,CDR3,DNA
TRBV5-6,TRBD1,TRBJ1-4,many,CASSSTQGEDFVHNEKLFF,TGTGCCAGCAGCTCTACCCAGGGGGAAGATTTCGTTCATAATGAAAAACTGTTTTTT
TRBV4-3,-,TRBJ1-2,few,CASSQDPPNYGYTF,TGCGCCAGCAGCCAAGATCCCCCTAACTATGGCTACACCTTC
TRBV6-5,-,TRBJ1-4,few,CASSYSSGGKLFF,TGTGCCAGCAGTTACTCGTCGGGGGGAAAACTGTTTTTT
TRBV6-2/TRBV6-3,-,TRBJ1-1,few,CASSYSNRLNTEAFF,TGTGCCAGCAGTTACTCGAACAGGCTGAACACTGAAGCTTTCTTT
TRBV29-1,TRBD2,TRBJ2-3,many,CSVDGTRTDTQYF,TGCAGCGTTGACGGGACTAGGACAGATACGCAGTATTTT
TRBV5-1,TRBD2,TRBJ2-3,few,CASSLAYGLETDTQYF,TGCGCCAGCAGCTTGGCCTACGGACTAGAGACAGATACGCAGTATTTT
TRBV4-1,TRBD1,TRBJ1-4,few,CASSQDQGGRGEKLFF,TGCGCCAGCAGCCAAGATCAGGGGGGCAGGGGGGAAAAACTGTTTTTT
TRBV9,-,TRBJ2-3,-,CASSAGLYYTDTQYF,TGTGCCAGCAGCGCAGGACTCTACTACACAGATACGCAGTATTTT
TRBV6-1,-,TRBJ2-3,few,CASREGYTQYF,TGTGCCAGCAGGGAGGGATATACGCAGTATTTT
TRBV12-3/TRBV12-4,-,TRBJ2-5,-,CASSFGGDETQYF,TGTGCCAGCAGTTTTGGAGGGGATGAGACCCAGTACTTC
TRBV7-8,TRBD2,TRBJ2-1,-,CASSSTRGAGHNEQFF,TGTGCCAGCAGCTCGACGCGGGGGGCCGGCCACAATGAGCAGTTCTTC
TRBV7-8,-,TRBJ1-1,many,CASSFVGEAFF,TGTGCCAGCAGCTTCGTTGGTGAAGCTTTCTTT
TRBV12-5,TRBD1,TRBJ2-1,few,CASGLTGGNYNEQFF,TGTGCTAGTGGATTGACAGGGGGCAACTACAATGAGCAGTTCTTC
TRBV7-9,-,TRBJ2-5,few,CASSLPGQETQYF,TGTGCCAGCAGCTTACCGGGCCAAGAGACCCAGTACTTC
TRBV19,-,TRBJ1-5,many,CASSIVSGQPQHF,TGTGCCAGTAGTATAGTGTCCGGTCAGCCCCAGCATTTT
TRBV6-1,TRBD2,TRBJ2-5,-,CASSDRFSGSGETQYF,TGTGCCAGCAGTGATAGGTTTAGCGGGAGTGGGGAGACCCAGTACTTC
TRBV28,-,TRBJ2-3,-,CASSLVPSTDTQYF,TGTGCCAGCAGTTTAGTTCCGAGCACAGATACGCAGTATTTT
TRBV19,TRBD2,TRBJ2-1,-,CASSILAGGRDNEQFF,TGTGCCAGTAGTATTCTGGCGGGGGGCCGTGACAATGAGCAGTTCTTC
TRBV9,TRBD2,TRBJ2-7,-,CASSTGLVGYEQYF,TGTGCCAGCAGCACAGGACTAGTGGGCTACGAGCAGTACTTC